The source of this TCR beta chain is a study of CD8+CD57+ T cells in acquired aplastic anemia. The overall study: Each DNA sample taken from sorted CD4+ and CD8+ cells came to approximately 3 ug on average. Healthy CD8+ samples averaged about 10 million reads.

Trimming left V 1 base short and J 5 bases short, with 20 bases between. The length of the CDR3 is 17 residues. Germline values: CDR1 SGHRS, CDR2 YFSETQ. Profiling that covered TCR beta VDJ and CDR3 relied on genomic DNA as its template. MiXCR, run by TCRdb on the reads, gives a single entry per CDR3 protein. Found here are some 120,000 distinct CDR3 sequences, around 48% of them singletons; the top ten hold about 2.5%. The sample consisted of sorted CD4+, CD8+, or CD8+CD57+ T cells (not recorded which) from PBMCs. The chain employs TRBV5-1 and TRBJ2-3; the D gene is possibly TRBD1 (6 bases). This TCR was recovered from a human donor in good health, serving as a control. DNA of the CDR3: TGCGCCAGCAGCTTGCCTCATGGGCAGGGGTATGGAGATACGCAGTATTTT. Translation: CASSLPHGQGYGDTQYF.